This record concerns one T cell receptor (beta chain) sequence. With V trimmed by 3 bases and J by 0 bases, 7 bases remained unmatched. CDR1 is WSHSY, CDR2 SAAADI, per germline. The CDR3 totals 17 residues. In the study's own analysis: Scientists estimated how many nucleated cells there were by amplifying reference gene primers. TCRdb's table, derived via immunoSEQ multiplex PCR, lists solely in-frame clones and lacks some. The V and J calls and clone size are taken from that table; D and trimming were inferred from the DNA. The sample includes more than 250,000 clones, 84% of them seen just once. The data derive from a study of blood T cell repertoires in COVID-19.

Sequenced input: peripheral blood. The origin of this receptor is a human donor in a cohort sampled during active COVID-19. The gene calls are TRBV10-2 and TRBJ2-2, with TRBD2 matching over 7 bases. CDR3 loop: CASSDPSGGTNTGELFF. CDR3 DNA: TGCGCCAGCAGTGATCCTAGCGGAGGCACGAACACCGGGGAGCTGTTTTTT.